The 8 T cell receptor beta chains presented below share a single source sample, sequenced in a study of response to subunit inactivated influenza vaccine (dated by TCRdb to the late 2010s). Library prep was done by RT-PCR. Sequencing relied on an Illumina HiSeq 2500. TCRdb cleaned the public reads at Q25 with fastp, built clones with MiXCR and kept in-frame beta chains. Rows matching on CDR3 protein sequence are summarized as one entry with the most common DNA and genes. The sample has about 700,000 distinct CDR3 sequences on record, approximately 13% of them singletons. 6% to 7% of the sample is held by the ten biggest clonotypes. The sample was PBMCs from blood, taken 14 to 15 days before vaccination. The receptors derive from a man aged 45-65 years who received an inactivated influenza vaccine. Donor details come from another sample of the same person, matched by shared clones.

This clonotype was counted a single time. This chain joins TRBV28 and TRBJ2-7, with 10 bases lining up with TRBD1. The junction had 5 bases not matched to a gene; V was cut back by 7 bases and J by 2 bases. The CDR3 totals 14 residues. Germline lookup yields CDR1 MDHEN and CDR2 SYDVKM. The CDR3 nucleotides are TGTGCCAGCACCCTTGGACAGGGGGCCTACGAGCAGTACTTC. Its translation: CASTLGQGAYEQYF.

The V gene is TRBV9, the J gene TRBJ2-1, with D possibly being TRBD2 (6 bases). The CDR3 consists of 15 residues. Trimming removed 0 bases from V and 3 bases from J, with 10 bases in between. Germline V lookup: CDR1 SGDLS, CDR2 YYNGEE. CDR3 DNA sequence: TGTGCCAGCAGCGTAGGGGGCGGGATCTACAATGAGCAGTTCTTC. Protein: CASSVGGGIYNEQFF. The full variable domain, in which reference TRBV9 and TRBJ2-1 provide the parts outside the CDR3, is DSGVTQTPKHLITATGQRVTLRCSPRSGDLSVYWYQQSLDQGLQFLIQYYNGEERAKGNILERFSAQQFPDLHSELNLSSLELGDSALYFCASSVGGGIYNEQFFGPGTRLTVL.

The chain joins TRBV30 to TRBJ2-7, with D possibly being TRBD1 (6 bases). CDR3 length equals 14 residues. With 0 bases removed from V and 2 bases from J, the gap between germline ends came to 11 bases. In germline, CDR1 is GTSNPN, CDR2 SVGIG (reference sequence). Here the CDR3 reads CAWSVGRGTYEQYF. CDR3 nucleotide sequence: TGTGCCTGGAGTGTGGGCAGGGGTACCTACGAGCAGTACTTC.

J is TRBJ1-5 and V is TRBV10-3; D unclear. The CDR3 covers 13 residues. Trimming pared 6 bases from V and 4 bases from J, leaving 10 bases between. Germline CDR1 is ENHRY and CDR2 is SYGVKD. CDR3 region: CAISLSLNQPQHF. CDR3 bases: TGTGCCATCAGCCTGAGCTTAAATCAGCCCCAGCATTTT.

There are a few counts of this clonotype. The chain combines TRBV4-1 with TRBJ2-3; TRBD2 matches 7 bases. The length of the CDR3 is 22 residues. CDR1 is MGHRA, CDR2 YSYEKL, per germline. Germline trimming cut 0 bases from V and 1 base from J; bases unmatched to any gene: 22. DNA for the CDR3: TGCGCCAGCAGCCAAGATCTTTTTGGGATGTGGGGAGGGCCGTCACGCACAGATACGCAGTATTTT. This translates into CASSQDLFGMWGGPSRTDTQYF.

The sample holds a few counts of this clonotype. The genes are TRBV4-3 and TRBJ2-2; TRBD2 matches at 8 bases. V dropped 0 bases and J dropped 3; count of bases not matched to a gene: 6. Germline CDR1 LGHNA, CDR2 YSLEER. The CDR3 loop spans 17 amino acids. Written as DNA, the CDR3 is TGCGCCAGCAGCCAAGAAAGGGGGACTAGTTACACCGGGGAGCTGTTTTTT. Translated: CASSQERGTSYTGELFF.

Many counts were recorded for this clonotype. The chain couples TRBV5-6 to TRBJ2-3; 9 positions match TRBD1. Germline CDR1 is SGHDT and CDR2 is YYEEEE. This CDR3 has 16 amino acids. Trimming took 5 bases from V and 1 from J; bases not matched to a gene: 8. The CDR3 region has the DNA TGTGCCAGCAGTTGGACAGGGGAGAAGCGCACAGATACGCAGTATTTT. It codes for CASSWTGEKRTDTQYF. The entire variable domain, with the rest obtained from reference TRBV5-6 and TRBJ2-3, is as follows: DAGVTQSPTHLIKTRGQQVTLRCSPKSGHDTVSWYQQALGQGPQFIFQYYEEEERQRGNFPDRFSGHQFPNYSSELNVNALLLGDSALYLCASSWTGEKRTDTQYFGPGTRLTVL.

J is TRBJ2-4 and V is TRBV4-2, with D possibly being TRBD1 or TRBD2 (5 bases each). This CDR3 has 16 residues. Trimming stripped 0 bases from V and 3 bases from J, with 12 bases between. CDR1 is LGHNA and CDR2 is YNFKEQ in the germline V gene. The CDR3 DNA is TGTGCCAGCAGCCAAGATAGGGGTGGGGGCAAAAACATTCAGTACTTC. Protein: CASSQDRGGGKNIQYF.